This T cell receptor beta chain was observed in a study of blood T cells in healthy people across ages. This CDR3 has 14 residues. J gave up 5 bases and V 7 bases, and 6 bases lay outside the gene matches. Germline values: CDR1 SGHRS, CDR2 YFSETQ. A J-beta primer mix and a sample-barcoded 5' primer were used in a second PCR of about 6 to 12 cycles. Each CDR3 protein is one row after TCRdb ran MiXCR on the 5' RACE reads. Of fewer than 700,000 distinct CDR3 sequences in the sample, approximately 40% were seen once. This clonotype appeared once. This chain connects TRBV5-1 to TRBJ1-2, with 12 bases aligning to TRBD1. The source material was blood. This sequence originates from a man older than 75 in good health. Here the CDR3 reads CASGRDRGRYGYTF. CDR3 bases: TGCGCCAGCGGCCGGGACAGGGGGCGTTATGGCTACACCTTC.